This T cell receptor beta chain was recorded in a study of post-analysis software for immune sequencing data. Sequencing libraries made from TCR beta cDNA carried unique molecular identifiers. TCRdb re-derived calls from the PCR reads in MiXCR, one entry per CDR3 protein. The data show about 430,000 distinct CDR3 sequences, approximately 38% seen once. The CDR3 is 14 amino acids. The V end lost 4 bases, the J end lost 3 bases, and 12 bases lay between the germline ends. Germline lookup yields CDR1 MDHEN and CDR2 SYDVKM. As to this clonotype: The antigen is not known.

Study conclusions and caveats: Co-batched samples clustered tightly together by F measure. Higher frequency in patients than in controls was seen for a handful of TRBV segments, with TRBV5-6, TRBV5-1 and TRBV20-1 among them.

The V call is TRBV28, the J call TRBJ2-5; D could derive from TRBD1 or TRBD2 (5 bases each). The source material was blood. The sequence derives from a girl aged 2-15 years with multiple sclerosis. This CDR3 is CASSSQGRKETQYF. The CDR3 DNA follows: TGTGCCAGCAGTTCGCAGGGACGGAAAGAGACCCAGTACTTC.